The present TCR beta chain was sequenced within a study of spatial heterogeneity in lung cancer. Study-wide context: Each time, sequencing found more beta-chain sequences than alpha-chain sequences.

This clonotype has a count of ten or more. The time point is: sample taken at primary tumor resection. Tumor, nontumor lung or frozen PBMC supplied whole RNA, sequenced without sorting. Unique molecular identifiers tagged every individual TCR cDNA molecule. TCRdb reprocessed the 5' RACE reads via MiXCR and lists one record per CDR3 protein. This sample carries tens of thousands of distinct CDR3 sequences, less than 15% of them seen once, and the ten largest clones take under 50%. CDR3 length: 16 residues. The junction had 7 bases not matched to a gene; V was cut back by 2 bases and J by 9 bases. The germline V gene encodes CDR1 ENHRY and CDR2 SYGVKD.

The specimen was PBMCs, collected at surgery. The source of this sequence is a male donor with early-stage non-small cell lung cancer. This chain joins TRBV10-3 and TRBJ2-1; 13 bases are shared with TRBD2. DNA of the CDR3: TGTGCCATCAGTGAGCCCACTAGCGGGAGGGTTGGTGAGCAGTTCTTC. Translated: CAISEPTSGRVGEQFF.